This T cell receptor beta chain was obtained from a study of blood T cell repertoires in COVID-19. The overall study: Italy, Spain and the United States were the sources of the convalescent and acute COVID-19 samples. Sources were T cells, B-cell-depleted T cells, or PBMCs; the material itself was cDNA or gDNA.

The assay was immunoSEQ multiplex PCR, and TCRdb's table has in-frame clones only and misses some. The data contain fewer than 350,000 clones, around 90% of them seen just once; the ten biggest clones take up 9% to 9.5%. Germline CDR1 is SGDLS and CDR2 is YYNGEE. The ends were cut back, 4 bases at V and 8 bases at J, with 18 bases in the middle. This CDR3 comprises 15 residues. The receptor was derived from a man younger than 35 with active or convalescent COVID-19. The chain is built from TRBV9 and TRBJ1-4, with a weak D call TRBD1 (5 bases). The sequenced sample was peripheral blood. The CDR3 protein is CASSPRRGFSEKLFF. The CDR3 DNA sequence: TGTGCCAGCAGCCCCCGCCGGGGGTTTTCGGAAAAACTGTTTTTT.